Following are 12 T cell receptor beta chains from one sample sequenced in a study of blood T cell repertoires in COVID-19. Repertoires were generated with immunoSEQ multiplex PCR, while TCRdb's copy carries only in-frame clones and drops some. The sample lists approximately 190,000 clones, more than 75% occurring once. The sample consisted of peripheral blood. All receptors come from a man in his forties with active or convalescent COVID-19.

Here the CDR3 DNA reads TGCGCCAGCAGCCAAGATTCGGAGGGAGTATTGAACACCGGGGAGCTGTTTTTT. The encoded protein is CASSQDSEGVLNTGELFF. The rearrangement joins TRBV4-1 to TRBJ2-2, with a possible D match to TRBD2 (6 bases). The germline gives CDR1 MGHRA, CDR2 YSYEKL. The CDR3 has 18 amino acids. The V and J ends lost 0 bases and 1 base respectively, with 15 bases between them.

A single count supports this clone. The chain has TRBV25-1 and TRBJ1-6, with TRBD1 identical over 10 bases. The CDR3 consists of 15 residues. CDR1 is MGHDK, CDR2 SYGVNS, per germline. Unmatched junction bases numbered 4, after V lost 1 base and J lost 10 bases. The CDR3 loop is CASSESGTGASPLHF. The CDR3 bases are TGTGCCAGCAGTGAATCGGGGACAGGGGCATCACCCCTCCACTTT.

The CDR3 nucleotides are TGTGCCAGCAGGGCCTCCAGGGGGAACCAAGAGACCCAGTACTTC. This codes for CASRASRGNQETQYF. The chain is built from TRBV5-6 and TRBJ2-5; 7 nucleotides agree with TRBD1. Trimming cost V 5 bases and J 0 bases; bases outside gene matches: 7. The CDR3 has 15 residues. Germline values: CDR1 SGHDT, CDR2 YYEEEE.

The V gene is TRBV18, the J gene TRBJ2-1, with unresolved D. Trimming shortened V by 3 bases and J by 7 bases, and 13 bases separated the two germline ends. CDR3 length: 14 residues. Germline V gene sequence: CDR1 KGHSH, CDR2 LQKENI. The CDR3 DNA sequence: TGTGCCAGCTCACCTGCAACAAGGAGTAATGAGCAGTTCTTC. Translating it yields CASSPATRSNEQFF.

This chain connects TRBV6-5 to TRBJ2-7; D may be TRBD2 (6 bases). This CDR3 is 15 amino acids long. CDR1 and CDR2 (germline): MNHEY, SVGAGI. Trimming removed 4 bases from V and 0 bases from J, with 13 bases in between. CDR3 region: CASSSSGLPSYEQYF. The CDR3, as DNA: TGTGCCAGCAGTTCGAGCGGGCTGCCCTCCTACGAGCAGTACTTC.

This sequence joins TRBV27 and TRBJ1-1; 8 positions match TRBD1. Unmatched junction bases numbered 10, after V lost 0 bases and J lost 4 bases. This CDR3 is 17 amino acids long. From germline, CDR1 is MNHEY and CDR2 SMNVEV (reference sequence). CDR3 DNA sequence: TGTGCCAGCAGTTTATCGACAGGGGTCGGTTTAGGCACTGAAGCTTTCTTT. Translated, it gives CASSLSTGVGLGTEAFF.

CDR3 sequence reads: CASSLQGDYGYTF. The CDR3 DNA sequence: TGTGCCAGCAGCTTACAGGGCGACTATGGCTACACCTTC. The rearrangement joins TRBV2 to TRBJ1-2; perhaps TRBD1 as D (6 bases). Per germline, CDR1 SNHLY and CDR2 FYNNEI. The CDR3 runs 13 residues. The V end was cut by 6 bases, the J end by 3 bases, with 11 bases between.

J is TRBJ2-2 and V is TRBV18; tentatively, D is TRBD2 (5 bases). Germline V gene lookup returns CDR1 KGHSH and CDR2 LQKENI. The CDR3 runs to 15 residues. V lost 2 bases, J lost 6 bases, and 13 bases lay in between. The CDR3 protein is CASSPAEVNPGELFF. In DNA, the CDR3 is TGTGCCAGCTCACCAGCGGAGGTCAACCCCGGGGAGCTGTTTTTT.

The CDR3 loop is CASRPGGLVTGELFF. The CDR3 DNA follows: TGTGCCAGTAGACCAGGGGGGCTGGTCACCGGGGAGCTGTTTTTT. This chain uses TRBV19 with TRBJ2-2, with D tentatively TRBD1 (7 bases). Germline V gene sequence: CDR1 LNHDA, CDR2 SQIVND (reference sequence). V was pared by 6 bases and J by 4 bases, with 15 bases between. CDR3 length: 15 residues.

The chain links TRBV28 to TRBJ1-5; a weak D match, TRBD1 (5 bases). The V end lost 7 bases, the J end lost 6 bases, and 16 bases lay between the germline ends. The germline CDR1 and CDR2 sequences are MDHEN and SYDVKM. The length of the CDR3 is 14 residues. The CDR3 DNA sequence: TGTGCCAGCACAGTGGGGGGTGTGTTTCAGCCCCAGCATTTT. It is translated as CASTVGGVFQPQHF.

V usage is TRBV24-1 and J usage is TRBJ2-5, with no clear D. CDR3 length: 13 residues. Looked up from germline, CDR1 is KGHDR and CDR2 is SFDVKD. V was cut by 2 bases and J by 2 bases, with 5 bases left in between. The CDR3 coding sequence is TGTGCCACCAGTGATTACTATCAAGAGACCCAGTACTTC. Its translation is CATSDYYQETQYF.

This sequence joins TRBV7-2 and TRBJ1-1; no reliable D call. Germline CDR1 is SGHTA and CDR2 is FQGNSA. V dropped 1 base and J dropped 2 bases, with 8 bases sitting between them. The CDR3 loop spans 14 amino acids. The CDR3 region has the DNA TGTGCCAGCAGCTTAGGCGTGGTAAACACTGAAGCTTTCTTT. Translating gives CASSLGVVNTEAFF.